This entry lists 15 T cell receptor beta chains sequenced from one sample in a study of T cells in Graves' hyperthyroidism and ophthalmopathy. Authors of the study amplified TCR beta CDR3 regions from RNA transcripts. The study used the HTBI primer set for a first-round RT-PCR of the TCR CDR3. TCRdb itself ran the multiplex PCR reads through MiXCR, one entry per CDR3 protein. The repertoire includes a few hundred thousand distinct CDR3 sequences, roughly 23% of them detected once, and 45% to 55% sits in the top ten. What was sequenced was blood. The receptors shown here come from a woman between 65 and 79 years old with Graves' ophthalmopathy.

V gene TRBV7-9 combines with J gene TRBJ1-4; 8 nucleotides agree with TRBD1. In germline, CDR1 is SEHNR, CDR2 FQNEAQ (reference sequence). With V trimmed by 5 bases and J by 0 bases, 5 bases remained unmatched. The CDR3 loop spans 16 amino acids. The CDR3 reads CASSTRGRPTNEKLFF. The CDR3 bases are TGTGCCAGCAGCACCAGGGGGCGTCCAACTAATGAAAAACTGTTTTTT.

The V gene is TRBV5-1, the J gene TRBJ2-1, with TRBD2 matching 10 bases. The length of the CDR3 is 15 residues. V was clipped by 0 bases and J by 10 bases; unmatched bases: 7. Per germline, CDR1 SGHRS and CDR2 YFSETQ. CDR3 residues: CASSLALVAGGEQFF. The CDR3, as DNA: TGCGCCAGCAGCTTGGCCTTGGTAGCGGGAGGCGAGCAGTTCTTC.

CDR3 amino acids: CASSQLGVGSDLLYNEQFF. The CDR3 DNA reads TGTGCCAGCAGCCAACTAGGGGTGGGTAGCGATCTATTATACAATGAGCAGTTCTTC. The rearrangement joins TRBV7-2 to TRBJ2-1, with D possibly called TRBD1 or TRBD2 (5 bases each). The germline CDR1 and CDR2 sequences are SGHTA and FQGNSA. This CDR3 contains 19 residues. The ends were cut back, 5 bases at V and 4 bases at J, with 27 bases in the middle.

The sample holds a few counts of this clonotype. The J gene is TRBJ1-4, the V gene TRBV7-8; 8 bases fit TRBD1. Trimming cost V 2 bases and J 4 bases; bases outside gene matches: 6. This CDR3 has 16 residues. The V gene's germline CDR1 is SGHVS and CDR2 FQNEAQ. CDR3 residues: CASSLRVGQVNEKLFF. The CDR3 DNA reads TGTGCCAGCAGCTTAAGGGTGGGACAGGTTAATGAAAAACTGTTTTTT.

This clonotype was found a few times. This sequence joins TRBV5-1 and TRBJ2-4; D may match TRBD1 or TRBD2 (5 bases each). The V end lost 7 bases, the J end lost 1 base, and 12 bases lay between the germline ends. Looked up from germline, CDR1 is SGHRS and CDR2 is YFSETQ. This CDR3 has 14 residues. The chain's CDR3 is CASGEGTAKNIQYF. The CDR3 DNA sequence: TGCGCCAGCGGAGAGGGGACGGCCAAAAACATTCAGTACTTC.

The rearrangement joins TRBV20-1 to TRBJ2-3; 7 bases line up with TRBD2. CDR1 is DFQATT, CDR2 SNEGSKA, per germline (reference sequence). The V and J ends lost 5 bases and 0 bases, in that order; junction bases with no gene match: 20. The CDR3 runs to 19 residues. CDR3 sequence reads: CSAGGGLIPSSGSTDTQYF. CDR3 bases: TGCAGTGCTGGAGGTGGCCTAATCCCAAGTAGCGGGAGCACAGATACGCAGTATTTT.

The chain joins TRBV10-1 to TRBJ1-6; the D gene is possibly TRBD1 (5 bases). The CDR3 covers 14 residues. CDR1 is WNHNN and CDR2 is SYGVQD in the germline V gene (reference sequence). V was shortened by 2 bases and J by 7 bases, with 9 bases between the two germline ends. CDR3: CASSEGGRNSPLHF. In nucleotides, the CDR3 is TGCGCCAGCAGTGAGGGGGGGAGGAATTCACCCCTCCACTTT.

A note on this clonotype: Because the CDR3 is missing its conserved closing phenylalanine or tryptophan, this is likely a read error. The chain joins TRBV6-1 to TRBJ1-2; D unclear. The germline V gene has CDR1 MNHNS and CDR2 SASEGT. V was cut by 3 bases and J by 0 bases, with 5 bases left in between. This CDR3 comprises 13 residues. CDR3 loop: CASSDRSNYGYTL. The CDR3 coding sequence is TGTGCCAGCAGTGACAGATCTAACTATGGCTACACCCTC.

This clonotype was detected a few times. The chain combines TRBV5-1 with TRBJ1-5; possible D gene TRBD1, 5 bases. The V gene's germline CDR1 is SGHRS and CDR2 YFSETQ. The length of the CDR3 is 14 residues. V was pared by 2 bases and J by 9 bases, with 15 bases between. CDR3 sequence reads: CASSFRAARGPQHF. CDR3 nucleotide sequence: TGCGCCAGCAGCTTCAGGGCGGCCCGGGGGCCCCAGCATTTT.

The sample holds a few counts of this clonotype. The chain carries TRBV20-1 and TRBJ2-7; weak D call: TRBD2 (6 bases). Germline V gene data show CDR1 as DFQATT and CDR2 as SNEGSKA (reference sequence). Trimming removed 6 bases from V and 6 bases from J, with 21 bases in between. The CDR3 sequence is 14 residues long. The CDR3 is CSALRDSARGEQYF. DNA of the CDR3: TGCAGTGCCCTCCGGGACTCCGCCCGGGGCGAGCAGTACTTC.

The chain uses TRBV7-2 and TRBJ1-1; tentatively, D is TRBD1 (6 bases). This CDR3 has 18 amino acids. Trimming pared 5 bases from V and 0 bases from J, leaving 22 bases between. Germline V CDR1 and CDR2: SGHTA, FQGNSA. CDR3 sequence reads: CASSPLQGGTLMNTEAFF. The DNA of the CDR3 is TGTGCCAGCAGCCCGTTACAGGGAGGCACCTTGATGAACACTGAAGCTTTCTTT.

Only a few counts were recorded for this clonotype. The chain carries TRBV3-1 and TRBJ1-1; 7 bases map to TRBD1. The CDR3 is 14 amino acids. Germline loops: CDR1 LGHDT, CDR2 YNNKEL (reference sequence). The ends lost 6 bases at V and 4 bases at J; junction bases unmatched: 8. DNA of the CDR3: TGTGCCAGCAGACAGACAGGGACTGGCACTGAAGCTTTCTTT. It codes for CASRQTGTGTEAFF.

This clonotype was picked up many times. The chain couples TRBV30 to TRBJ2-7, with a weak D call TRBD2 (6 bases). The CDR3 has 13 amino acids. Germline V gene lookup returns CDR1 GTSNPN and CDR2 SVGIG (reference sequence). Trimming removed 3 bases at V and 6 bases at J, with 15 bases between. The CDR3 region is CAWRPPGLREQYF. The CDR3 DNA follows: TGTGCCTGGAGACCTCCGGGACTCCGCGAGCAGTACTTC.

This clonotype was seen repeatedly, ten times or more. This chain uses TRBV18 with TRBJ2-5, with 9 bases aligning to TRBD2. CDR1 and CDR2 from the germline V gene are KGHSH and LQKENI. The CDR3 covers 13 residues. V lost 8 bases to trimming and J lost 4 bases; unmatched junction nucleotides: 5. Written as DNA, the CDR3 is TGTGCCAGCAGTCCAGCGGGAGGAGAGACCCAGTACTTC. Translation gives CASSPAGGETQYF.

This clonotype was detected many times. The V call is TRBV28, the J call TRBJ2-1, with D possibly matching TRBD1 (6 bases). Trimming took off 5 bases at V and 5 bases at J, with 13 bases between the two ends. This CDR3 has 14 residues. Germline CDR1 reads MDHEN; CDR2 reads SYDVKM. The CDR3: CASSLPHRDNEQFF. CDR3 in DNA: TGTGCCAGCAGTCTACCTCACAGGGACAATGAGCAGTTCTTC.